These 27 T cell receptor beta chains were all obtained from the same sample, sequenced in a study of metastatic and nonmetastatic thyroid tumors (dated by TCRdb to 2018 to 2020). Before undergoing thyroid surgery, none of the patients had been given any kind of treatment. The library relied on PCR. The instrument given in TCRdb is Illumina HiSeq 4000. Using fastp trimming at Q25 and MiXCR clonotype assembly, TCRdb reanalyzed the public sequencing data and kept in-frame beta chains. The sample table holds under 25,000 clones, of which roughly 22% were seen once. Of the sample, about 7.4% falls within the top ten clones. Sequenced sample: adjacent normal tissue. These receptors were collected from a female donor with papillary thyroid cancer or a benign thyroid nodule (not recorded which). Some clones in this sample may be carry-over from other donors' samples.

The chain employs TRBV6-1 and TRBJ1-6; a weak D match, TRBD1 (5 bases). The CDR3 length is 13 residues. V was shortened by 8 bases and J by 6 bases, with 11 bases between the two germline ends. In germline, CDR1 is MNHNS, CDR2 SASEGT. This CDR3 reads CASRDGTNSPLHF. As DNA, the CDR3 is TGTGCCAGCCGGGACGGTACTAATTCACCCCTCCACTTT.

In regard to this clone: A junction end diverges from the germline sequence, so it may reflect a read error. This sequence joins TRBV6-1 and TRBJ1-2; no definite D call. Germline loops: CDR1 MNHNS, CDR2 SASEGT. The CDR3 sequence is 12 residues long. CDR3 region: CASSVECHGYAF. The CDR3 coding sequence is TGTGCCAGCAGTGTTGAATGCCATGGCTACGCCTTC.

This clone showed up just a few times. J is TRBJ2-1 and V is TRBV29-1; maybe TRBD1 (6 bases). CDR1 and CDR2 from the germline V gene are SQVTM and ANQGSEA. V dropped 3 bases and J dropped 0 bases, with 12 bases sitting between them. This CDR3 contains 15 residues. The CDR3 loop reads CSVELGHSSYNEQFF. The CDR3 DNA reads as TGCAGCGTTGAGTTGGGACACAGCTCCTACAATGAGCAGTTCTTC.

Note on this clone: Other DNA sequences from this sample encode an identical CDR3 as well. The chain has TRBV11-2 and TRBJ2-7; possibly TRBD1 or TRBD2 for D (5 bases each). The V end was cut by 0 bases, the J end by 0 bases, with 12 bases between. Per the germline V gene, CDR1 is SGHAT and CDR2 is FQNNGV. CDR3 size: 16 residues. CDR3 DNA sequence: TGTGCCAGCAGCTTAGATCGGGGCGGCAGCTCCTACGAGCAGTACTTC. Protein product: CASSLDRGGSSYEQYF.

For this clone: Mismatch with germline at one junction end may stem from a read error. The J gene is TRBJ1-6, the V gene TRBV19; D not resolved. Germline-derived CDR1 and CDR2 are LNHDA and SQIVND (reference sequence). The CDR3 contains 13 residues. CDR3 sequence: CASTAPYNSPLQF. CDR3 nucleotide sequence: TGTGCCAGTACGGCCCCCTATAATTCACCCCTCCAATTT.

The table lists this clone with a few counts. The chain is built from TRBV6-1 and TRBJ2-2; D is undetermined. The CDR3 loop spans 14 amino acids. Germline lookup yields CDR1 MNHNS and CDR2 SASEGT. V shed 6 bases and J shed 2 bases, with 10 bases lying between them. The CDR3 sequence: CASRPDGNTGELFF. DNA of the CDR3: TGTGCCAGCAGGCCCGATGGAAACACCGGGGAGCTGTTTTTT.

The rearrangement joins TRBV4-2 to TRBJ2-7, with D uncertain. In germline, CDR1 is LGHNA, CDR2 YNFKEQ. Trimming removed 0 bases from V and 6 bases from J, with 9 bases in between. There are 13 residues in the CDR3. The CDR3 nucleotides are TGTGCCAGCAGCCAAGATACCGTTTCCGAGCAGTACTTC. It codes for CASSQDTVSEQYF.

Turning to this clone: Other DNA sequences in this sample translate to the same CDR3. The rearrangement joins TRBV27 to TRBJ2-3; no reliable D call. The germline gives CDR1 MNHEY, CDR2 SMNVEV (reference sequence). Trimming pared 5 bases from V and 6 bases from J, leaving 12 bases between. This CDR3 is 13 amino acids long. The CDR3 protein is CASSGPDTDTQYF. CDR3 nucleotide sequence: TGTGCCAGCAGTGGGCCAGACACTGATACGCAGTATTTT.

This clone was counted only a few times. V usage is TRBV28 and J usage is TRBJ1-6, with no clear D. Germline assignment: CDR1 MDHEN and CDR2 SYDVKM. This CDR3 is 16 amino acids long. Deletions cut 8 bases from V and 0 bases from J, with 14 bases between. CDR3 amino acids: CASLNMGNSYNSPLHF. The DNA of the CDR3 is TGTGCCAGCCTGAACATGGGCAACTCCTATAATTCACCCCTCCACTTT.

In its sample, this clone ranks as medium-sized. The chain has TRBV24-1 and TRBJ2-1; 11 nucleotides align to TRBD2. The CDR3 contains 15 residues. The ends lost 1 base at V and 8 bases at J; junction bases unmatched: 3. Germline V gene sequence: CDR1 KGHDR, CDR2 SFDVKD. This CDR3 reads CATSDLTSGRDEQFF. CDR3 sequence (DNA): TGTGCCACCAGTGATTTAACTAGCGGGAGAGATGAGCAGTTCTTC.

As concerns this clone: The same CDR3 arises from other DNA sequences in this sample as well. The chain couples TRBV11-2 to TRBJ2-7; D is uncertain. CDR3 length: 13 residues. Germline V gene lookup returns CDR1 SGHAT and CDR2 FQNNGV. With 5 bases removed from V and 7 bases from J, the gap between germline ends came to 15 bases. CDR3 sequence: CASSPRAGWEQYF. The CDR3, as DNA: TGTGCCAGCAGCCCCAGAGCAGGTTGGGAGCAGTACTTC. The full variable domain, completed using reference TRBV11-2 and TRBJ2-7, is EAGVAQSPRYKIIEKRQSVAFWCNPISGHATLYWYQQILGQGPKLLIQFQNNGVVDDSQLPKDRFSAERLKGVDSTLKIQPAKLEDSAVYLCASSPRAGWEQYFGPGTRLTVT.

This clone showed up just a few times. This CDR3 reads CASSLFADSYEQYF. As DNA, the CDR3 is TGTGCCAGCAGCTTGTTCGCTGACTCCTACGAGCAGTACTTC. This chain links TRBV11-2 with TRBJ2-7, with D unclear. V was trimmed by 3 bases and J by 0 bases, leaving 9 bases between them. CDR1 and CDR2 from the germline V gene are SGHAT and FQNNGV. This CDR3 contains 14 residues.

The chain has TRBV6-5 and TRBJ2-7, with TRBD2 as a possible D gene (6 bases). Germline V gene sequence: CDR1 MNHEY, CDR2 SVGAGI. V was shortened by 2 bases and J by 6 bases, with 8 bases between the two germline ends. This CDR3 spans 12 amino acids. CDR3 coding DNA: TGTGCCAGCAGTTACGAGGAGGGCGAGCAGTACTTC. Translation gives CASSYEEGEQYF.

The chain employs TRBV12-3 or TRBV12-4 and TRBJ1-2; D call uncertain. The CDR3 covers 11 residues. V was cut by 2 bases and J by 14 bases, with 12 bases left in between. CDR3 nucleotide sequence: TGTGCCAGCAGTTTAAACCGAAGGTTTACCTTC. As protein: CASSLNRRFTF.

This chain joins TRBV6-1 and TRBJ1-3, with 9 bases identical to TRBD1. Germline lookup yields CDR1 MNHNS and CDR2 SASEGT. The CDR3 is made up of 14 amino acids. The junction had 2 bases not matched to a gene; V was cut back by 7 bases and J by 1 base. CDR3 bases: TGTGCCAGCAAGACAGGGGGTTCTGGAAACACCATATATTTT. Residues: CASKTGGSGNTIYF.

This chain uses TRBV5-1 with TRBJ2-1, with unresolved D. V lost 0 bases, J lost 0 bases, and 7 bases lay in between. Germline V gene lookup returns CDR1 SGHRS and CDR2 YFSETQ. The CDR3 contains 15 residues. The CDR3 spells CASSLGDLSYNEQFF. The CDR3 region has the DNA TGCGCCAGCAGCTTGGGAGATCTCTCCTACAATGAGCAGTTCTTC.

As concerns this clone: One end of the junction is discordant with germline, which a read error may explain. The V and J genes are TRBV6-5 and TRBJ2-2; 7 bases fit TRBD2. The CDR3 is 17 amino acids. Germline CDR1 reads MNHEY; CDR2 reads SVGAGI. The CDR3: CASSYSSASGTTWELFF. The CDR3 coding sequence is TGTGCCAGCAGTTACTCGAGTGCTAGCGGAACCACCTGGGAGCTGTTTTTT.

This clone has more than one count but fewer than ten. CDR3 in amino acids: CASSLPVSNEQYF. The CDR3, as DNA: TGTGCCAGCAGTTTACCAGTAAGTAACGAGCAGTACTTC. This chain uses TRBV28 with TRBJ2-7, with D unresolved. Trimming left V 2 bases short and J 5 bases short, with 10 bases between. Germline CDR1 and CDR2: MDHEN and SYDVKM. This CDR3 is 13 amino acids long.

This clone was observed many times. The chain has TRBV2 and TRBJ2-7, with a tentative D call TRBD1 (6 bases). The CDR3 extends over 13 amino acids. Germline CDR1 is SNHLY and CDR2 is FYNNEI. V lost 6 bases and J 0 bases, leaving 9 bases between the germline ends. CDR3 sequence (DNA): TGTGCCAGCAGCCGGGACAACTCCTACGAGCAGTACTTC. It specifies CASSRDNSYEQYF.

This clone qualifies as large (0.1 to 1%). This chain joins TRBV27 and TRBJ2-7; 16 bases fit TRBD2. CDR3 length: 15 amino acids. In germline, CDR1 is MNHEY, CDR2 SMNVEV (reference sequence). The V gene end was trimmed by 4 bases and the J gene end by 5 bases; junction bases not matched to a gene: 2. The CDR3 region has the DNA TGTGCCAGCAGTTCCGGGACTAGCGGGAGGGACGAGCAGTACTTC. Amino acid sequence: CASSSGTSGRDEQYF.

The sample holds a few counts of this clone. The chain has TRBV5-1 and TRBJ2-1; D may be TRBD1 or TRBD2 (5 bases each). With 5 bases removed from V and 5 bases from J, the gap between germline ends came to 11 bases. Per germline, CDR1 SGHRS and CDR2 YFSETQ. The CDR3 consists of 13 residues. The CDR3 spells CASRRGQDNEQFF. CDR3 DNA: TGCGCCAGCAGGAGGGGCCAGGACAATGAGCAGTTCTTC.

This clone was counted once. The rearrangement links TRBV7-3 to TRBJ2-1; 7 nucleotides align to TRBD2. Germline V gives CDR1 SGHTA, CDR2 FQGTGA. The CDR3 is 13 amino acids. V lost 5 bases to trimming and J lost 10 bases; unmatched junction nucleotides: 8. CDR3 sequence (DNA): TGTGCCAGCAGCGGCGGACTAGTCGGGGAGCAGTTCTTC. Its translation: CASSGGLVGEQFF.

Here the CDR3 DNA reads TGTGCCGACAGGGCCTGGACAGGGGGCGCTGAGGGCTACACCTTC. Protein sequence: CADRAWTGGAEGYTF. V usage is TRBV12-3 or TRBV12-4 and J usage is TRBJ1-2, with 11 bases fitting TRBD1. The CDR3 is 15 residues long. J was trimmed by 8 bases and V by 11 bases; bases with no gene match: 16.

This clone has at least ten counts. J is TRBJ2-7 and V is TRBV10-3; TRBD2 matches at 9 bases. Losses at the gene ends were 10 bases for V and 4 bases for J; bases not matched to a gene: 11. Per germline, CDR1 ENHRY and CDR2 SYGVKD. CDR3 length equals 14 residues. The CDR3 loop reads CATTPGLARYEQYF. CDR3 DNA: TGTGCCACTACCCCGGGACTAGCTAGATACGAGCAGTACTTC.

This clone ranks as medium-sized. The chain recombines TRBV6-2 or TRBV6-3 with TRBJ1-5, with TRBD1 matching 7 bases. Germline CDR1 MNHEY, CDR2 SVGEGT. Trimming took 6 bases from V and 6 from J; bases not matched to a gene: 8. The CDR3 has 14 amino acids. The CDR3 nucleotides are TGTGCCAGCAGGCTCGGACAGGCGGGTCAGCCCCAGCATTTT. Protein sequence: CASRLGQAGQPQHF.

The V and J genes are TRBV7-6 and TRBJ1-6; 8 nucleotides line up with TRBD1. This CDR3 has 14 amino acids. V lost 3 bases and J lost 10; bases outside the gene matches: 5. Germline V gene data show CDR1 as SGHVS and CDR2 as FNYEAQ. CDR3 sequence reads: CASSLGTGGSPLHF. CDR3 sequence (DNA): TGTGCCAGCAGCTTGGGAACAGGGGGGTCACCCCTCCACTTT.

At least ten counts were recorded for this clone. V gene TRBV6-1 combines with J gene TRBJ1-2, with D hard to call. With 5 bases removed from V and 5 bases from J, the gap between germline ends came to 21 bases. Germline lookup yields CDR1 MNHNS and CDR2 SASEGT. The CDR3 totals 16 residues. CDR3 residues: CASSHLYDAPWYGYTF. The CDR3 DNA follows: TGTGCCAGCAGTCACCTGTATGACGCCCCATGGTATGGCTACACCTTC.